This T cell receptor beta chain is from a study of Tregs in tolerant kidney transplant recipients. The CDR3 runs to 15 residues. Trimming at V came to 2 bases and at J to 5 bases, leaving 5 bases not matched to a gene. The germline V gene has CDR1 MNHNS and CDR2 SASEGT. A remark on this clone: Antigen: not known. The CDR3 end is not reached by the read, which stops 3 residues before it; the germline J gene fills it in.

Libraries were prepared by immunoSEQ multiplex PCR; TCRdb keeps only in-frame clonotypes and omits some of them. The ten top clones account for roughly 7.5%, within a sample of 25,000 to 35,000 clones. Study findings and constraints: Expanding Tregs on activated donor B cells appeared to best identify donor-specific TCRbeta clones. For some patients, primers changed over time, blocking nucleotide-level comparison. Biological reproducibility was not directly addressed, but technical replication error appeared minimal.

This receptor was identified in a human donor who received a combined kidney and bone marrow transplant. The V and J genes are TRBV6-1 and TRBJ1-5, with 8 bases lining up with TRBD1. The starting material was CD8+ T cells from blood, obtained before the transplant. The CDR3 protein is CASSELGQEHQPQHF. The CDR3 DNA, read in part, is TGTGCCAGCAGTGAACTGGGACAGGAGCATCAGCCC.